The present T cell receptor (beta chain) was sequenced within a study of early T cells in non-severe SARS-CoV-2 infection. Study information: The sequenced material was bulk RNA from unsorted whole blood, and its chains were unpaired.

Individually, cDNA molecules had unique molecular identifiers attached to them. MiXCR was run by TCRdb on the 5' RACE reads, yielding one entry per CDR3 protein. The sample has tens of thousands of distinct CDR3 sequences; 4.5% are singletons. This clonotype appeared many times. The antigen is not known. V lost 1 base to trimming and J lost 3 bases, with 7 bases between them. The CDR3 consists of 14 residues. Per germline, CDR1 SEHNR and CDR2 FQNEAQ (reference sequence). Study results and limitations: VDJdb matching skewed toward anti-spike CD8 responses, missing private and CD4 specificities.

Sequencing was performed on whole blood. The TCR sequence derives from an adult who was a healthcare worker with PCR-confirmed SARS-CoV-2 infection or an uninfected control (not recorded which). This chain joins TRBV7-9 and TRBJ1-5, with no clear D. CDR3 nucleotides: TGTGCCAGCAGCTTAGGGCACTCCAATCAGCCCCAGCATTTT. It translates to CASSLGHSNQPQHF.